The source of this TCR beta chain is a study of blood T cell repertoires in COVID-19. Data came from immunoSEQ multiplex PCR; TCRdb stores just in-frame clones and leaves some out. This table holds nearly 350,000 clones, about 90% found once. The specimen sequenced was peripheral blood. The receptor was derived from a woman aged 50 to 60 with COVID-19, enrolled during active disease.

CDR3 sequence reads: CASSQRIGAYEQYF. Written as DNA, the CDR3 is TGTGCCAGCAGCCAACGTATAGGGGCCTACGAGCAGTACTTC. The chain employs TRBV11-2 and TRBJ2-7; maybe TRBD1 (5 bases). The ends were cut back, 5 bases at V and 2 bases at J, with 13 bases in the middle. Per the germline V gene, CDR1 is SGHAT and CDR2 is FQNNGV. The CDR3 is 14 residues long.